This T cell receptor beta chain was identified during a study of response to subunit inactivated influenza vaccine. The CDR3 loop spans 13 amino acids. Germline-derived CDR1 and CDR2 are LGHNA and YNFKEQ. Between the trimmed V and J ends, which lost 1 base and 4 bases, there was a span of 6 bases. This clonotype appeared many times. The antigen remains unidentified. TCRdb redid the calling of the RT-PCR reads with MiXCR, one entry per CDR3 protein. Of over 800,000 distinct CDR3 sequences listed, 21% are singletons. General study results and limits: T cells newly recruited by each seasonal influenza vaccination are few, the authors suggested.

This TCR was sampled from a man between 50 and 59 years old who received an inactivated influenza vaccine. The material was PBMCs from blood, obtained around 5 days after vaccination. The chain has TRBV4-2 and TRBJ2-3; D ambiguous. Here the CDR3 reads CASSQGLPDTQYF. CDR3 nucleotides: TGTGCCAGCAGCCAAGGTCTCCCAGATACGCAGTATTTT.